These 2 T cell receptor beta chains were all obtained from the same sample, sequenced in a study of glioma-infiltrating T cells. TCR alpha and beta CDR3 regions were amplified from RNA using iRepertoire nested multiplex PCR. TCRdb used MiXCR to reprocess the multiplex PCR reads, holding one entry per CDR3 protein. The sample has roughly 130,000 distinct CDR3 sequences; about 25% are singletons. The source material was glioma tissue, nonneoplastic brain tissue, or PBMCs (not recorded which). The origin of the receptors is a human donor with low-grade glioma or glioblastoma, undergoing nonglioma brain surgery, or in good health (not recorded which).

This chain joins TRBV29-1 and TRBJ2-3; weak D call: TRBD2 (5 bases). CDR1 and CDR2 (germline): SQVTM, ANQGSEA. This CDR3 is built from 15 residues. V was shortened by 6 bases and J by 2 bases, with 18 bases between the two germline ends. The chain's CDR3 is CSVAPVERNTDTQYF. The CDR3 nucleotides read TGCAGCGTAGCCCCAGTTGAGCGGAACACAGATACGCAGTATTTT.

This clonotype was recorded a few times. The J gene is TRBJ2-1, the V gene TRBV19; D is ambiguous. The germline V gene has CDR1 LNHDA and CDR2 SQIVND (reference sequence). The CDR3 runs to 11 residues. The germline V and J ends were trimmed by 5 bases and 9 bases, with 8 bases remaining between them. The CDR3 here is CASSALFEQFF. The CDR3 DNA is TGTGCCAGTAGTGCCCTTTTTGAGCAGTTCTTC.